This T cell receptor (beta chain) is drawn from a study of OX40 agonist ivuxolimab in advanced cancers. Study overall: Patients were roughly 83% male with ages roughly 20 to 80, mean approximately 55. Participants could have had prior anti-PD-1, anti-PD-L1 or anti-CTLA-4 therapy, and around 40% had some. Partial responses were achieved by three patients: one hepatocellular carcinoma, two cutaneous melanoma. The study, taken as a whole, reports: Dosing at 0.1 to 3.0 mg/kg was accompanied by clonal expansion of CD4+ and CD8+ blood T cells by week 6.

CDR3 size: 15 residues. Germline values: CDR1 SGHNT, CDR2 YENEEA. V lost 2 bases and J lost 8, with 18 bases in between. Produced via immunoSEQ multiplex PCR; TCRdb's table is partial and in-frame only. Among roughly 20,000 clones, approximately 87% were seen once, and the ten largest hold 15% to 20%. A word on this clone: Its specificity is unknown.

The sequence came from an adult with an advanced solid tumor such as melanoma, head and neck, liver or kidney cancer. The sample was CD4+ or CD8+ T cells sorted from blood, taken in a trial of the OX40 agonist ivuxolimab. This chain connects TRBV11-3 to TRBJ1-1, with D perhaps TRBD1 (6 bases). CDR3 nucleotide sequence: TGTGCCAGCAGCTTACGGTCGGCAGGGGTTGAGGAAGCTTTCTTT. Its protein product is CASSLRSAGVEEAFF.